This entry describes one T cell receptor beta chain. The data were obtained in a study of CD8 T cells in Susac syndrome. High-throughput TCR beta sequencing covered peripheral CD8+ and CD4+ T cells. Bulk CD8+ and CD4+ cells came from magnetic negative isolation; CD8+ TEMRA by FACS. The CDR3 sequence is 14 residues long. After removal of 6 bases from V and 5 bases from J, the junction contained 5 bases not matched to a gene. Germline V gene sequence: CDR1 DFQATT, CDR2 SNEGSKA (reference sequence). A quantity of about 0.5 to 1 ug RNA underwent reverse transcription using random hexamers. immunoSEQ multiplex PCR amplified TCR beta CDR3 across 54 Vbeta, 13 Jbeta. TCRdb re-called the immunoSEQ multiplex PCR reads through MiXCR, storing one row per CDR3 protein. The sample lists under 350,000 distinct CDR3 sequences, 92% seen once, with roughly 0.07% in the top ten.

Sequenced: CD4+ T cells from PBMCs. The sequence came from a human donor with multiple sclerosis. This sequence joins TRBV20-1 and TRBJ2-1; the match to TRBD2 covers 12 bases. The CDR3 protein is CSAVRTSGDNEQFF. Written as DNA, the CDR3 is TGCAGTGCGGTCAGGACTAGCGGGGACAATGAGCAGTTCTTC.